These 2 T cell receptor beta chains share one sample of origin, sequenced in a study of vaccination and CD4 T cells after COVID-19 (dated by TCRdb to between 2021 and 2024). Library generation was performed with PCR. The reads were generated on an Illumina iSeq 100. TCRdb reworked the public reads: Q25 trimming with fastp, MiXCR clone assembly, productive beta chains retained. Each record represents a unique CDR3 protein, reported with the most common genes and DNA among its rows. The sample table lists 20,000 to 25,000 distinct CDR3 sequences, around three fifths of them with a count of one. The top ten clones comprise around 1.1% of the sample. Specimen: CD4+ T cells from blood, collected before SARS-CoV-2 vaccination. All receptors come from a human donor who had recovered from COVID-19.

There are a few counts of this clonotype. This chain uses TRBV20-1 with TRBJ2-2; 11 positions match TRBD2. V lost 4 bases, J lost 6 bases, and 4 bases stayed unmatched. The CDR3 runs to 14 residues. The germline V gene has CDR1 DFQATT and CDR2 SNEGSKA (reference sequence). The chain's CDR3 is CSAMTSGNSGELFF. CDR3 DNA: TGCAGTGCTATGACTAGCGGGAATTCCGGGGAGCTGTTTTTT.

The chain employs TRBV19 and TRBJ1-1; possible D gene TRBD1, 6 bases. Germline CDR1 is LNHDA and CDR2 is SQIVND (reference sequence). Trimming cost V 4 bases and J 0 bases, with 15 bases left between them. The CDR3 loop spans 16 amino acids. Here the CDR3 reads CASSRFGGPMNTEAFF. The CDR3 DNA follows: TGTGCCAGTAGTAGGTTTGGGGGGCCCATGAACACTGAAGCTTTCTTT. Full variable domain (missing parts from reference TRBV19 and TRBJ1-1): DGGITQSPKYLFRKEGQNVTLSCEQNLNHDAMYWYRQDPGQGLRLIYYSQIVNDFQKGDIAEGYSVSREKKESFPLTVTSAQKNPTAFYLCASSRFGGPMNTEAFFGQGTRLTVV.